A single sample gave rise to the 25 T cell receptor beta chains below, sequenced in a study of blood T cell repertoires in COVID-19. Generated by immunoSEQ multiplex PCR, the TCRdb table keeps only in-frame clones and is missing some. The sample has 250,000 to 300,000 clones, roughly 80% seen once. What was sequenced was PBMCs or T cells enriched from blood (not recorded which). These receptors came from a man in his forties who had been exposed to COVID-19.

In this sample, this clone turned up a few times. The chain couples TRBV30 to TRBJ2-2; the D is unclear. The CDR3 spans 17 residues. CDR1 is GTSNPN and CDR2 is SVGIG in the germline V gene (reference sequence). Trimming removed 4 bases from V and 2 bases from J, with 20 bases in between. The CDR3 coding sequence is TGTGCCTGGATGGGCTCTATGGCGCCCCTCAACACCGGGGAGCTGTTTTTT. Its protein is CAWMGSMAPLNTGELFF.

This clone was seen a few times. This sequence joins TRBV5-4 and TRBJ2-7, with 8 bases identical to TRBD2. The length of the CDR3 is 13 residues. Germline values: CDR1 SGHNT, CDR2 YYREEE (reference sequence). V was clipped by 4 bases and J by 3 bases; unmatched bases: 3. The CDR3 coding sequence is TGTGCCAGCAGCCAGAGCGGGAGCTACGAGCAGTACTTC. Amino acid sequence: CASSQSGSYEQYF.

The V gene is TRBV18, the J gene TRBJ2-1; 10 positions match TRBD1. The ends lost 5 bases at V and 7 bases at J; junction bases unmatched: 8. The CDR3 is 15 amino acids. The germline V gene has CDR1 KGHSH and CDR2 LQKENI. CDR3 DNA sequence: TGTGCCAGCTCAGCGCCGGGACAGGGGTCGAATGAGCAGTTCTTC. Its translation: CASSAPGQGSNEQFF.

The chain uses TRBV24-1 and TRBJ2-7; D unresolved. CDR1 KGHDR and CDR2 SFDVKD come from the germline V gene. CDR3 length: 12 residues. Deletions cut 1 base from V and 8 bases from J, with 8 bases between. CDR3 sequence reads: CATSDFGGQQYF. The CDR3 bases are TGTGCCACCAGTGATTTTGGTGGGCAGCAGTACTTC.

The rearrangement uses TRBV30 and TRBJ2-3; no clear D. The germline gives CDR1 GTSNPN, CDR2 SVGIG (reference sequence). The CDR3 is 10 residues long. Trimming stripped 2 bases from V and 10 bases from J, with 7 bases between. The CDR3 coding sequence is TGTGCCTGGAGTAGAGGTCCGCAGTATTTT. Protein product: CAWSRGPQYF.

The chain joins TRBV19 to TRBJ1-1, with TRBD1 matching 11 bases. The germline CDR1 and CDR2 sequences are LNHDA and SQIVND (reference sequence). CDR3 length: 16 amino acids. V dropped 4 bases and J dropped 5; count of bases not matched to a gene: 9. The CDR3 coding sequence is TGTGCCAGTAGTACCCCGGGACAGGGGGTAAAAACTGAAGCTTTCTTT. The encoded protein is CASSTPGQGVKTEAFF.

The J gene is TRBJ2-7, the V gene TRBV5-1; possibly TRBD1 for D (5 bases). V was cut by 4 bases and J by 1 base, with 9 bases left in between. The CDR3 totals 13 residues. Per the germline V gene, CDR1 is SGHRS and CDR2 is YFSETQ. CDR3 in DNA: TGCGCCAGCAGCCCGGACAAATCCTACGAGCAGTACTTC. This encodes CASSPDKSYEQYF. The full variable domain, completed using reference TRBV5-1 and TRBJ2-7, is KAGVTQTPRYLIKTRGQQVTLSCSPISGHRSVSWYQQTPGQGLQFLFEYFSETQRNKGNFPGRFSGRQFSNSRSEMNVSTLELGDSALYLCASSPDKSYEQYFGPGTRLTVT.

In DNA form, the CDR3 reads TGTGCCAGCAGCTTAGGGGCTAGCGGGGGGGAGACCCAGTACTTC. This translates into CASSLGASGGETQYF. The V call is TRBV7-9, the J call TRBJ2-5; TRBD2 matches 11 bases. V lost 1 base, J lost 5 bases, and 3 bases stayed unmatched. The CDR3 covers 15 residues. Germline V CDR1 and CDR2: SEHNR, FQNEAQ (reference sequence).

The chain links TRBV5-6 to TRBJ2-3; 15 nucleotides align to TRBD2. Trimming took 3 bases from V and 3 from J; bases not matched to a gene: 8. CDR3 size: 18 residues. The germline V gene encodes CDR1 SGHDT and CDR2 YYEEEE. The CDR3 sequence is CASSSWTSGRASTDTQYF. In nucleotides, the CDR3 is TGTGCCAGCAGCTCTTGGACTAGCGGGAGGGCTTCTACAGATACGCAGTATTTT.

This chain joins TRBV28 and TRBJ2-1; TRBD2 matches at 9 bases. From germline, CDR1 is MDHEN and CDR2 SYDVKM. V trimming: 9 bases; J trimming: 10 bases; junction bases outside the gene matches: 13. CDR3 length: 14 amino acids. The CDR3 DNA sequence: TGTGCCAGTCTTAGCGGGAGTGTGGATGACGAGCAGTTCTTC. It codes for CASLSGSVDDEQFF.

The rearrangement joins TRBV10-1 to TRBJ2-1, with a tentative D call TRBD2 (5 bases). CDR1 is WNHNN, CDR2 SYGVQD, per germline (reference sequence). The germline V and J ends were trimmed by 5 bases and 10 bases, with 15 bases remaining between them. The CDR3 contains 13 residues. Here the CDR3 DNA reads TGCGCCAGCAGTCGCCGAGGGTCGGGGGAGCAGTTCTTC. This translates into CASSRRGSGEQFF.

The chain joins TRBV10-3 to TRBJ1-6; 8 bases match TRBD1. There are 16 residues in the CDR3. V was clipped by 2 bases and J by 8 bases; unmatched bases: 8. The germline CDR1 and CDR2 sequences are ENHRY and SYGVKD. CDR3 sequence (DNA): TGTGCCATCAGTGAGGGAGCAGGGGGCGCGTATTCACCCCTCCACTTT. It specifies CAISEGAGGAYSPLHF.

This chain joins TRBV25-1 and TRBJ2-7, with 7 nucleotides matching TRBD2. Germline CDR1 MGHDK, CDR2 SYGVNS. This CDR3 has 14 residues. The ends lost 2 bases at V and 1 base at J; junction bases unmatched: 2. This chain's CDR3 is CASSEDGGSYEQYF. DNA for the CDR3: TGTGCCAGCAGTGAAGACGGGGGGTCCTACGAGCAGTACTTC.

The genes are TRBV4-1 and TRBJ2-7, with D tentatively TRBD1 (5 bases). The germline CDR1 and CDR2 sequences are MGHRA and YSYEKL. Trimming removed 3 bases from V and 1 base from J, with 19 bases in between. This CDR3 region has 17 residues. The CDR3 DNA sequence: TGCGCCAGCAGCCATCCCGCGCAGGGCCCGAGGTCCTACGAGCAGTACTTC. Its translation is CASSHPAQGPRSYEQYF.

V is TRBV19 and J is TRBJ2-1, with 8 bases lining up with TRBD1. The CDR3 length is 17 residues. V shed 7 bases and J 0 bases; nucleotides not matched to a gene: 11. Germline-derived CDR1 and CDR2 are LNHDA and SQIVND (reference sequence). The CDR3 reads CASTPPRTGSSYNEQFF. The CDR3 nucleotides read TGTGCCAGTACCCCCCCCCGGACAGGGAGCTCCTACAATGAGCAGTTCTTC. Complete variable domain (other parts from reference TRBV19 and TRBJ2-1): DGGITQSPKYLFRKEGQNVTLSCEQNLNHDAMYWYRQDPGQGLRLIYYSQIVNDFQKGDIAEGYSVSREKKESFPLTVTSAQKNPTAFYLCASTPPRTGSSYNEQFFGPGTRLTVL.

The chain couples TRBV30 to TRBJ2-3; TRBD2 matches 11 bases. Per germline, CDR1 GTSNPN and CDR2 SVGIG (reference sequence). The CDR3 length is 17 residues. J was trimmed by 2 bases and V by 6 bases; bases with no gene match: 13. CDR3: CACDRSRTSGFTDTQYF. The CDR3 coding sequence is TGTGCCTGCGACAGATCTCGGACTAGCGGGTTCACAGATACGCAGTATTTT.

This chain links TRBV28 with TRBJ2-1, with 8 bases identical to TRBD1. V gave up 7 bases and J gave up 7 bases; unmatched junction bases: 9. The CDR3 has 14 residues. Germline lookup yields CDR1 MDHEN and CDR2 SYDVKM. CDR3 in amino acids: CASTEGQALNEQFF. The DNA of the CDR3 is TGTGCCAGCACCGAGGGACAGGCCTTGAATGAGCAGTTCTTC.

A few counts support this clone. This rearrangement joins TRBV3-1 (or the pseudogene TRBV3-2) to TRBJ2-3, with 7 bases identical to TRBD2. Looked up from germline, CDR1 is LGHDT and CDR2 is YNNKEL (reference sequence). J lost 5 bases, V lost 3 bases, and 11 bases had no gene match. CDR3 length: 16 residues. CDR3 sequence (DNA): TGTGCCAGCAGCCACAGCCTGGGGGGAGGGAAAGATACGCAGTATTTT. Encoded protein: CASSHSLGGGKDTQYF.

CDR3 nucleotide sequence: TGCGCCAGCAGTTTCGACAGGGGTCACGAGCAGTACTTC. It yields the protein CASSFDRGHEQYF. The chain links TRBV10-1 to TRBJ2-7; TRBD1 matches 8 bases. Unmatched junction bases numbered 5, after V lost 5 bases and J lost 5 bases. The CDR3 runs to 13 residues. CDR1 is WNHNN and CDR2 is SYGVQD in the germline V gene (reference sequence).

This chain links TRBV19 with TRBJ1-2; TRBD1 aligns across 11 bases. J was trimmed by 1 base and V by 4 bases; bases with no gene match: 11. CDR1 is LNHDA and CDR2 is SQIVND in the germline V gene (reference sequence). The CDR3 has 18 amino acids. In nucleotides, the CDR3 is TGTGCCAGTAGTAATTATGGACAGGGGGCGCTAGGTAACTATGGCTACACCTTC. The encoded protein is CASSNYGQGALGNYGYTF.

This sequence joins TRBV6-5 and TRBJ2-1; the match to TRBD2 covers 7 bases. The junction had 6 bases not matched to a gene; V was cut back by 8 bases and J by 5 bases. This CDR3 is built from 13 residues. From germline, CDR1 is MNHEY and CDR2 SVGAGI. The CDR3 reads CASRGDFDNEQFF. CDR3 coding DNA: TGTGCCAGCCGGGGGGATTTTGACAATGAGCAGTTCTTC.

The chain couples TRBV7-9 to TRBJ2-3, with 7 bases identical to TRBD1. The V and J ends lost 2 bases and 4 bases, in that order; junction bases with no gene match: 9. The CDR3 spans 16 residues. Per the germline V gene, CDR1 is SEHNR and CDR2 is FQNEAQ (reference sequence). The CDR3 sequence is CASSLSPGGSSDTQYF. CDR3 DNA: TGTGCCAGCAGCTTAAGTCCAGGGGGTTCATCAGATACGCAGTATTTT.

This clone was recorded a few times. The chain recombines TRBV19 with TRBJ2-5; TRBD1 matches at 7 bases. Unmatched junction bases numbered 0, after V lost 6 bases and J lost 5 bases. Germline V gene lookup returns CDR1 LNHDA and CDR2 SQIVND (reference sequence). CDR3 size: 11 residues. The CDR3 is CASRTGETQYF. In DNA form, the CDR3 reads TGTGCCAGTAGGACAGGGGAGACCCAGTACTTC.

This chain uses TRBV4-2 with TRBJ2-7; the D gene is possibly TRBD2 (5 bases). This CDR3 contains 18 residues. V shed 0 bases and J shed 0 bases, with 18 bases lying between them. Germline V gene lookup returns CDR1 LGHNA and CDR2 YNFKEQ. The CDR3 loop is CASSQDLYTSLFSYEQYF. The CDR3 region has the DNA TGTGCCAGCAGCCAAGATCTGTACACTAGTTTATTCTCCTACGAGCAGTACTTC.

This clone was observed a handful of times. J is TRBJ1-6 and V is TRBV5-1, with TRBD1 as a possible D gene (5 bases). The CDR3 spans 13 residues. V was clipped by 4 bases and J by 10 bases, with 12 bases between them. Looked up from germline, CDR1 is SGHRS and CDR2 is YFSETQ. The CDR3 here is CASSVERGSPLHF. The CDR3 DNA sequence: TGCGCCAGCAGCGTAGAAAGGGGCTCACCCCTCCACTTT.